The clone carrying this TCR beta chain qualifies as medium-sized. Its antigen is not known. TCRdb fed the PCR reads into MiXCR, producing one record per CDR3 protein. The profile shows 9,500 to 10,000 distinct CDR3 sequences, just under 20% of them singletons. This entry belongs to a study of molecular identifiers for immune sequencing clone quantification. Study-wide background: In the replicates, RNA derived from roughly 20,000 or 100,000 naive CD8 cells was divided into five parts, and four were sequenced. Study findings and constraints: Jurkat TCR RNA that was spiked in from one cell was reportedly detectable among 950,000 to 1,000,000 naive cells. The share of molecules held by clones above 20 RNA copies was over 97% in effector cells and under 1% in naive cells.

This CDR3 region has 12 residues. Germline V gives CDR1 PRHDT, CDR2 FYEKMQ (reference sequence). The V end lost 3 bases, the J end lost 5 bases, and 6 bases lay between the germline ends. The TCR was taken from a human donor in good health. Some libraries in this study had Jurkat cell RNA spiked in. Sequencing was performed on naive CD8+ T cells from blood, with Jurkat cell RNA spiked in. The subset is: FACS-sorted CD8+CD4-CCR7+CD45RA+ naive T cells. The chain has TRBV13 and TRBJ2-3; D is uncertain. In nucleotides, the CDR3 is TGTGCCAGCAGCTTCCTACAAGATACGCAGTATTTT. This encodes CASSFLQDTQYF.